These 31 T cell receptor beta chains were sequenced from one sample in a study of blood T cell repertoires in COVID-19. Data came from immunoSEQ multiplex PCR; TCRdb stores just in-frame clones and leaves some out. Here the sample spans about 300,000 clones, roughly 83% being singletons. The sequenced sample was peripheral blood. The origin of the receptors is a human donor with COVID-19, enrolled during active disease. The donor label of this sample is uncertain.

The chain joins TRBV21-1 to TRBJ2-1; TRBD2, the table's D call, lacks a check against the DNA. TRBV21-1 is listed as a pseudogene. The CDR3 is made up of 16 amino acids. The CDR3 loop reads CASSSISGMTYNEQFF. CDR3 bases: TGTGCCAGCAGTTCCATTAGCGGGATGACCTACAATGAGCAGTTCTTC.

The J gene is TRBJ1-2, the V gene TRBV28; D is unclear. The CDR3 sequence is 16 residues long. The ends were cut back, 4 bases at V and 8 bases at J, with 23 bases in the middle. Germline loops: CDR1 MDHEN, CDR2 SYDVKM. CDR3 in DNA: TGTGCCAGCAGTTCCCACGCCAGCCGCTCGGCGGGGGGCTACACCTTC. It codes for CASSSHASRSAGGYTF.

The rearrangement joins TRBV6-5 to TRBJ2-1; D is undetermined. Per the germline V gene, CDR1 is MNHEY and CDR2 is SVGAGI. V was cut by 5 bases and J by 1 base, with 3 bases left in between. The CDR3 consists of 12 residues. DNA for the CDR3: TGTGCCAGCAGTCTTTCCTACAATGAGCAGTTCTTC. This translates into CASSLSYNEQFF.

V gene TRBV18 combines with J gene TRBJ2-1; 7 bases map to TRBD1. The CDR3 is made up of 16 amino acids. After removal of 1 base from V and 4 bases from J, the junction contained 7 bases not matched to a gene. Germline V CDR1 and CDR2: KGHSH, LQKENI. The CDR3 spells CASSPHRGQPYNEQFF. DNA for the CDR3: TGTGCCAGCTCACCACATAGGGGACAGCCGTACAATGAGCAGTTCTTC.

The CDR3 DNA is TGTGCCAGTAGTAGCAGCGGGAGAAAGACAGATACGCAGTATTTT. Translated, it gives CASSSSGRKTDTQYF. The rearrangement links TRBV19 to TRBJ2-3; TRBD2 matches 8 bases. V was clipped by 4 bases and J by 3 bases; unmatched bases: 6. The CDR3 has 15 residues. Germline CDR1 is LNHDA and CDR2 is SQIVND (reference sequence).

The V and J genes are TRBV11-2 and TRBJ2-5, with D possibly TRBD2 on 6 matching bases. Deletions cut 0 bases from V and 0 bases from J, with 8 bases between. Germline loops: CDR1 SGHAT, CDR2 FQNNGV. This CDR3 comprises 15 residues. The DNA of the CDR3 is TGTGCCAGCAGCTTAGAAGGAGGGTACCAAGAGACCCAGTACTTC. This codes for CASSLEGGYQETQYF.

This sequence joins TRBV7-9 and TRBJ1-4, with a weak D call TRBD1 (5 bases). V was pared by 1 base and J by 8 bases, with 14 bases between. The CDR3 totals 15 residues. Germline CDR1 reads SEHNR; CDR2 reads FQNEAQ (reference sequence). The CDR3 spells CASSLGQGANEKLFF. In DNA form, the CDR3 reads TGTGCCAGCAGCTTAGGTCAGGGTGCGAACGAAAAACTGTTTTTT.

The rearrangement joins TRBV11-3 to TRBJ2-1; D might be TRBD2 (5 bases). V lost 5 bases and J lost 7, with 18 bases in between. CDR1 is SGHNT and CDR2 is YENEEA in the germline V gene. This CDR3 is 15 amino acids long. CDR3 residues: CASSPPGDGMNEQFF. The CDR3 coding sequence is TGTGCCAGCAGCCCCCCCGGAGACGGGATGAATGAGCAGTTCTTC.

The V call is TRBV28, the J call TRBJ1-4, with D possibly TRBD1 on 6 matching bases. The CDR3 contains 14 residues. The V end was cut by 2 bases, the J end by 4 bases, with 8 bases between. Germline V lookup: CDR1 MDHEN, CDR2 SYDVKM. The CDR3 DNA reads TGTGCCAGCAGTTTACGACAGGATAATGAAAAACTGTTTTTT. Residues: CASSLRQDNEKLFF. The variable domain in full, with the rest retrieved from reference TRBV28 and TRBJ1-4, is DVKVTQSSRYLVKRTGEKVFLECVQDMDHENMFWYRQDPGLGLRLIYFSYDVKMKEKGDIPEGYSVSREKKERFSLILESASTNQTSMYLCASSLRQDNEKLFFGSGTQLSVL.

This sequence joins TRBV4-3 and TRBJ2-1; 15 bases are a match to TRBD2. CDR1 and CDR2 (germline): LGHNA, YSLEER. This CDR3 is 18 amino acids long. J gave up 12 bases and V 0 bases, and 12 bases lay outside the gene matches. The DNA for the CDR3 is TGCGCCAGCAGCCAAGATCCTGACGGGACTAGCGGGAGGCACACGCAGTTCTTC. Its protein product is CASSQDPDGTSGRHTQFF.

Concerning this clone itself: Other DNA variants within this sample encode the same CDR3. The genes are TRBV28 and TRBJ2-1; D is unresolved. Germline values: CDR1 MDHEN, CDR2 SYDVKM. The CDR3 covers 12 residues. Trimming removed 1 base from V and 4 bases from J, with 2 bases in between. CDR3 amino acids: CASSLSYNEQFF. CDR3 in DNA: TGTGCCAGCAGTTTATCGTACAATGAGCAGTTCTTC. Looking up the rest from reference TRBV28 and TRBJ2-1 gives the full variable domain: DVKVTQSSRYLVKRTGEKVFLECVQDMDHENMFWYRQDPGLGLRLIYFSYDVKMKEKGDIPEGYSVSREKKERFSLILESASTNQTSMYLCASSLSYNEQFFGPGTRLTVL.

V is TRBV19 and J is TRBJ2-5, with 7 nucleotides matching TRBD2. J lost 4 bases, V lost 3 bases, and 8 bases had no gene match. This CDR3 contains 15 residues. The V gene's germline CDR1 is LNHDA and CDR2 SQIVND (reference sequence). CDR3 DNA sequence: TGTGCCAGTAGTATGACGGGGGGTGGAAGAGAGACCCAGTACTTC. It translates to CASSMTGGGRETQYF. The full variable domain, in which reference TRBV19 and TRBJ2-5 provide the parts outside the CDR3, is DGGITQSPKYLFRKEGQNVTLSCEQNLNHDAMYWYRQDPGQGLRLIYYSQIVNDFQKGDIAEGYSVSREKKESFPLTVTSAQKNPTAFYLCASSMTGGGRETQYFGPGTRLLVL.

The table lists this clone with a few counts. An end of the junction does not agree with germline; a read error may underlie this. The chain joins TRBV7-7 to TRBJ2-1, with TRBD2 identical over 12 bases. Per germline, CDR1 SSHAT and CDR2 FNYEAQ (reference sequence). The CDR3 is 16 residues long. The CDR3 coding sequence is TGTGCTAGCAGCCTAGGGGCTAGCGGGAGGGCGGAGGAGCAGTTCTTC. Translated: CASSLGASGRAEEQFF.

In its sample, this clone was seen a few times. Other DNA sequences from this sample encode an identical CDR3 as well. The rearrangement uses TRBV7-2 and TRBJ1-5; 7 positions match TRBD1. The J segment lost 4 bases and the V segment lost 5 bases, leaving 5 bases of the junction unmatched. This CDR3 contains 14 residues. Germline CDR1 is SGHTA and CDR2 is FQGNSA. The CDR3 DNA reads TGTGCCAGCAGCCGGGACAGCTCAAATCAGCCCCAGCATTTT. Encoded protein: CASSRDSSNQPQHF.

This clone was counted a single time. The CDR3 sequence: CASSLDPGDTDTQYF. The CDR3 DNA sequence: TGTGCCAGCAGCTTAGATCCCGGTGACACAGATACGCAGTATTTT. The chain links TRBV11-2 to TRBJ2-3; D gene ambiguous. Per the germline V gene, CDR1 is SGHAT and CDR2 is FQNNGV. This CDR3 has 15 residues. V lost 0 bases to trimming and J lost 2 bases, with 9 bases between them. Full variable domain (remainder filled in from reference TRBV11-2 and TRBJ2-3): EAGVAQSPRYKIIEKRQSVAFWCNPISGHATLYWYQQILGQGPKLLIQFQNNGVVDDSQLPKDRFSAERLKGVDSTLKIQPAKLEDSAVYLCASSLDPGDTDTQYFGPGTRLTVL.

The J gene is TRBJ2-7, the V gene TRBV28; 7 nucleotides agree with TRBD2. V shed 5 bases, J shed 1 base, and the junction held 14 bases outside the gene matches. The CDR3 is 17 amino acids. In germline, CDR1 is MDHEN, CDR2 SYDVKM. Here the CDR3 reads CASSRGITSAPSYEQYF. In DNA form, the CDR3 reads TGTGCCAGCAGTCGGGGTATCACTAGCGCCCCTTCCTACGAGCAGTACTTC. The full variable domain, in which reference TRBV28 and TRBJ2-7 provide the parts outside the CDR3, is DVKVTQSSRYLVKRTGEKVFLECVQDMDHENMFWYRQDPGLGLRLIYFSYDVKMKEKGDIPEGYSVSREKKERFSLILESASTNQTSMYLCASSRGITSAPSYEQYFGPGTRLTVT.

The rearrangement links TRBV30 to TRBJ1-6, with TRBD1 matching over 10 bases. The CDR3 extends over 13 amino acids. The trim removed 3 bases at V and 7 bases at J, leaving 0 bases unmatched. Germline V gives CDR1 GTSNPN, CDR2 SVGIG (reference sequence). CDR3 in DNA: TGTGCCTGGAGGGGACAGGGGAATTCACCCCTCCACTTT. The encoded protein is CAWRGQGNSPLHF.

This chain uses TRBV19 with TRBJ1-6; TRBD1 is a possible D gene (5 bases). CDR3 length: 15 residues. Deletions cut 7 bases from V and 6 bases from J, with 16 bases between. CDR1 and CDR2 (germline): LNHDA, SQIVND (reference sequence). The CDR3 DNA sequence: TGTGCCAGTAAGGTGGGGGGTGAAGGTAATTCACCCCTCCACTTT. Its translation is CASKVGGEGNSPLHF.

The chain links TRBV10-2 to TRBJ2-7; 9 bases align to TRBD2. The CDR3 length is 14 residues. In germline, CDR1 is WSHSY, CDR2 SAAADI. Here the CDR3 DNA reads TGCGCAACCAATCTGGCGGGAGGGCCTTACGAGCAGTACTTC. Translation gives CATNLAGGPYEQYF.

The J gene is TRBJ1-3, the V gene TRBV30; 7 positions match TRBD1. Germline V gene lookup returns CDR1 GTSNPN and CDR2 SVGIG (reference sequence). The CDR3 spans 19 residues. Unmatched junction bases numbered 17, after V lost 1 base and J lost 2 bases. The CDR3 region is CAWSEYRGTYRTAGNTIYF. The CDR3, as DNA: TGTGCCTGGAGTGAATACAGGGGCACCTACCGGACGGCTGGAAACACCATATATTTT.

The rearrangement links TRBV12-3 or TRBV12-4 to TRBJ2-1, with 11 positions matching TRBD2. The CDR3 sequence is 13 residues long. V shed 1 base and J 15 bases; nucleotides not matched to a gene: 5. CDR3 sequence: CASSLVLAGARFF. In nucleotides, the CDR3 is TGTGCCAGCAGTTTAGTACTAGCGGGAGCACGGTTCTTC.

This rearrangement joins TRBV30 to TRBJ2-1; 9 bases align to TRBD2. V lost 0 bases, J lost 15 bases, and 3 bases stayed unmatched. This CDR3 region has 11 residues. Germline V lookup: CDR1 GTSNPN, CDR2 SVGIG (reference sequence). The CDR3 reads CAWSVGTSPFF. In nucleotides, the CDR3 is TGTGCCTGGAGTGTTGGGACTAGCCCGTTCTTC.

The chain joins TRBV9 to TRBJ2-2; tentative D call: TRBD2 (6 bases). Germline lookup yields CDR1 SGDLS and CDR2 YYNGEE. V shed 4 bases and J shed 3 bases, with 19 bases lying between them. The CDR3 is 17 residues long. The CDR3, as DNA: TGTGCCAGCAGCTCGGATGGGACTTTTGGGTACACCGGGGAGCTGTTTTTT. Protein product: CASSSDGTFGYTGELFF.

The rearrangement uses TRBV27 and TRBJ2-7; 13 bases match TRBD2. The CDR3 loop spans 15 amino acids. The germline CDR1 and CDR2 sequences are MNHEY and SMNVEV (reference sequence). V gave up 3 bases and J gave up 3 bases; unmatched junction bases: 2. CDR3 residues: CASSLWTSGSYEQYF. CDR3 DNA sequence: TGTGCCAGCAGTTTGTGGACTAGCGGGAGCTACGAGCAGTACTTC.

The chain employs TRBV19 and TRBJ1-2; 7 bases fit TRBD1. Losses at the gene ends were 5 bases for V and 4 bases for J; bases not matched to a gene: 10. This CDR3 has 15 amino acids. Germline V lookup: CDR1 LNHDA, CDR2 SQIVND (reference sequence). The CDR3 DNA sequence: TGTGCCAGTAGTCCCAGCGGAGGGGGCGGCTATGGCTACACCTTC. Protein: CASSPSGGGGYGYTF.

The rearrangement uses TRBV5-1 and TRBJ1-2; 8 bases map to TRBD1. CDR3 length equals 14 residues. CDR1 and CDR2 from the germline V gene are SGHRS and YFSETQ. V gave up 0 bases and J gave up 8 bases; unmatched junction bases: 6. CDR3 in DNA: TGCGCCAGCAGCTTGGCCCAGGGGGCTTACGGCTACACCTTC. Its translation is CASSLAQGAYGYTF.

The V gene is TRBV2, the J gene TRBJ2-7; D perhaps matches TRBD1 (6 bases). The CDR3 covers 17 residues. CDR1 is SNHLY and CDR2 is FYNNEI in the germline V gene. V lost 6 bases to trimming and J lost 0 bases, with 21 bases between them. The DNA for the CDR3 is TGTGCCAGCAGGTGGACAGCCAGGTACAGGTACTCCTACGAGCAGTACTTC. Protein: CASRWTARYRYSYEQYF.

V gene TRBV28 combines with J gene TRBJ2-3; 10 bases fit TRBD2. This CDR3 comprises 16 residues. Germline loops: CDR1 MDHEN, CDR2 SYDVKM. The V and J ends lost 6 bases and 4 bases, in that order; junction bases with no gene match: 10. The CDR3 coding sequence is TGTGCCAGCAGCTCCACCGGACTAGCGGCATCAGATACGCAGTATTTT. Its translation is CASSSTGLAASDTQYF.

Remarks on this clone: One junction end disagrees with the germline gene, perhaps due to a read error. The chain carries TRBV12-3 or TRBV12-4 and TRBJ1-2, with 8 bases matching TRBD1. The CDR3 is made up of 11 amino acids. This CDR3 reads CASSHTGTGSF. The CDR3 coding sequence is TGTGCCAGCAGTCACACCGGGACAGGATCATTC.

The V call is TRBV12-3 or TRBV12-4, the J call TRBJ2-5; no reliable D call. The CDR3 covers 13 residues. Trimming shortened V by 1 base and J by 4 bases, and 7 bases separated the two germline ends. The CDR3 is CASSLVVRETQYF. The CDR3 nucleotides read TGTGCCAGCAGTTTAGTCGTGCGAGAGACCCAGTACTTC.

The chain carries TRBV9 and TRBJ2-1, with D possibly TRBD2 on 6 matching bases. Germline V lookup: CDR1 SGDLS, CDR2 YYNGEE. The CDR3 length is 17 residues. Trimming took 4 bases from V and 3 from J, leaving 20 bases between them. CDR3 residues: CASSSNLGGTGYNEQFF. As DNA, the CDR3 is TGTGCCAGCAGCTCAAACCTCGGAGGGACTGGCTACAATGAGCAGTTCTTC.